This TCR beta chain was profiled in a study of monozygotic twins with inflammatory bowel disease. Broader study findings: The study found lower TCRbeta diversity (inverse Simpson) in IBD patients than in healthy co-twins.

Blood (approximately 2.5 ml) was collected from every donor individually. TCRdb reprocessed the 5' RACE reads, keeping one entry per CDR3 protein, no DNA. In total, the table holds over 110,000 distinct CDR3 sequences. Note on this clonotype: Its antigen is not known.

Sequenced: blood. The sequence came from a human donor with ulcerative colitis or Crohn's disease, or a healthy co-twin of an affected twin (not recorded which).

CDR3 amino acids: CASSQGLNTEAFF. The chain has TRBV5-1 and TRBJ1-1. From germline, CDR1 is SGHRS and CDR2 YFSETQ. The CDR3 totals 13 residues. Full variable domain (remainder filled in from reference TRBV5-1 and TRBJ1-1): KAGVTQTPRYLIKTRGQQVTLSCSPISGHRSVSWYQQTPGQGLQFLFEYFSETQRNKGNFPGRFSGRQFSNSRSEMNVSTLELGDSALYLCASSQGLNTEAFFGQGTRLTVV.